The 17 T cell receptor beta chains below come from one sample, sequenced in a study of PD-1 blockade in classical Hodgkin lymphoma. All trial patients relapsed after autologous stem cell transplantation. The method was immunoSEQ multiplex PCR; TCRdb's version includes in-frame clones alone and lacks a portion of them. The table lists about 100,000 clones, 80% to 90% of them singletons. Sequences were derived from peripheral blood mononuclear cells (PBMCs), sampled before the second cycle of nivolumab. Receptor source: a human donor with classical Hodgkin lymphoma.

This chain connects TRBV5-6 to TRBJ1-2; TRBD1 matches at 8 bases. The CDR3 extends over 16 amino acids. Germline loops: CDR1 SGHDT, CDR2 YYEEEE. After removal of 6 bases from V and 4 bases from J, the junction contained 14 bases not matched to a gene. The CDR3 region has the DNA TGTGCCAGCACCCTTGGGCAGGGGGCTACCATCTATGGCTACACCTTC. It yields the protein CASTLGQGATIYGYTF. Using reference TRBV5-6 and TRBJ1-2 for the parts outside the CDR3, the full variable domain is DAGVTQSPTHLIKTRGQQVTLRCSPKSGHDTVSWYQQALGQGPQFIFQYYEEEERQRGNFPDRFSGHQFPNYSSELNVNALLLGDSALYLCASTLGQGATIYGYTFGSGTRLTVV.

J is TRBJ1-1 and V is TRBV6-6; D unresolved. Deletions cut 2 bases from V and 1 base from J, with 8 bases between. Germline CDR1 and CDR2: MNHNY and SVGAGI (reference sequence). There are 14 residues in the CDR3. The CDR3 region has the DNA TGTGCCAGCAGTTACACCAGGCAGAACACTGAAGCTTTCTTT. This translates into CASSYTRQNTEAFF.

This chain links TRBV19 with TRBJ2-3; D is possibly TRBD1 (5 bases). Germline V gene lookup returns CDR1 LNHDA and CDR2 SQIVND (reference sequence). V was clipped by 1 base and J by 1 base, with 9 bases between them. This CDR3 is 15 amino acids long. CDR3 bases: TGTGCCAGTAGTATAGTGCAGGGTGGCACAGATACGCAGTATTTT. Residues: CASSIVQGGTDTQYF.

The V call is TRBV30, the J call TRBJ2-3; D not certain. Per germline, CDR1 GTSNPN and CDR2 SVGIG (reference sequence). CDR3 length: 11 residues. The ends were cut back, 5 bases at V and 3 bases at J, with 6 bases in the middle. This CDR3 is CAWGSTDTQYF. DNA of the CDR3: TGTGCCTGGGGCTCTACAGATACGCAGTATTTT.

The chain couples TRBV7-3 to TRBJ1-5; D remains ambiguous. Germline V gene lookup returns CDR1 SGHTA and CDR2 FQGTGA. This CDR3 has 13 residues. Trimming pared 2 bases from V and 4 bases from J, leaving 6 bases between. CDR3 protein: CASSLARNQPQHF. DNA for the CDR3: TGTGCCAGCAGCTTAGCCCGGAATCAGCCCCAGCATTTT. Using reference TRBV7-3 and TRBJ1-5 for the parts outside the CDR3, the full variable domain is GAGVSQTPSNKVTEKGKYVELRCDPISGHTALYWYRQSLGQGPEFLIYFQGTGAADDSGLPNDRFFAVRPEGSVSTLKIQRTERGDSAVYLCASSLARNQPQHFGDGTRLSIL.

The sample holds a few counts of this clone. CDR3 nucleotide sequence: TGTGCCAGCAGCCATTCCTACGAGCAGTACTTC. It specifies CASSHSYEQYF. The rearrangement links TRBV7-2 to TRBJ2-7, with D unclear. Trimming took 5 bases from V and 1 from J, leaving 3 bases between them. This CDR3 is 11 amino acids long. CDR1 and CDR2 from the germline V gene are SGHTA and FQGNSA.

This chain connects TRBV5-4 to TRBJ2-5; D remains unclear. The CDR3 has 15 amino acids. Trimming removed 0 bases from V and 2 bases from J, with 11 bases in between. Germline CDR1 and CDR2: SGHNT and YYREEE (reference sequence). CDR3 nucleotides: TGTGCCAGCAGCTTGGACAGCTTTGATCAAGAGACCCAGTACTTC. It codes for CASSLDSFDQETQYF.

V usage is TRBV7-6 and J usage is TRBJ1-2; D unclear. This CDR3 is built from 15 residues. The V gene lost 6 bases and the J gene lost 2 bases, with 16 bases spanning the gap. Germline CDR1 reads SGHVS; CDR2 reads FNYEAQ. The CDR3 reads CASRGGEQANYGYTF. CDR3 DNA: TGTGCCAGCAGAGGAGGAGAGCAGGCCAACTATGGCTACACCTTC.

The rearrangement joins TRBV6-4 to TRBJ1-5; 7 bases are a match to TRBD1. The CDR3 runs 15 residues. V lost 6 bases to trimming and J lost 2 bases; unmatched junction nucleotides: 7. The germline gives CDR1 MRHNA, CDR2 SNTAGT. Here the CDR3 DNA reads TGTGCCAGCAGCGAAGCAGGGGGAGGCAATCAGCCCCAGCATTTT. Translation: CASSEAGGGNQPQHF.

The genes are TRBV7-9 and TRBJ2-1, with TRBD1 identical over 9 bases. V trimming: 4 bases; J trimming: 5 bases; junction bases outside the gene matches: 0. This CDR3 contains 13 residues. Germline V gene lookup returns CDR1 SEHNR and CDR2 FQNEAQ (reference sequence). The CDR3 reads CASSWTGDNEQFF. CDR3 DNA sequence: TGTGCCAGCAGCTGGACAGGGGACAATGAGCAGTTCTTC. The variable domain in full, completed from reference TRBV7-9 and TRBJ2-1, reads DTGVSQNPRHKITKRGQNVTFRCDPISEHNRLYWYRQTLGQGPEFLTYFQNEAQLEKSRLLSDRFSAERPKGSFSTLEIQRTEQGDSAMYLCASSWTGDNEQFFGPGTRLTVL.

This clone occurred once. This rearrangement joins TRBV19 to TRBJ2-1, with 14 nucleotides matching TRBD2. V lost 3 bases and J lost 8; bases outside the gene matches: 18. Germline V gives CDR1 LNHDA, CDR2 SQIVND (reference sequence). This CDR3 comprises 20 residues. The chain's CDR3 is CASSIGYGTSGGPSGYEQFF. The DNA of the CDR3 is TGTGCCAGTAGTATCGGGTACGGGACTAGCGGGGGCCCCTCTGGGTATGAGCAGTTCTTC.

The chain carries TRBV28 and TRBJ1-1; 7 bases match TRBD1. From germline, CDR1 is MDHEN and CDR2 SYDVKM. This CDR3 is built from 15 residues. J lost 6 bases, V lost 6 bases, and 13 bases had no gene match. In DNA, the CDR3 is TGTGCCAGCAGCCCTTTTATCGAGGGGGCCTCTGAAGCTTTCTTT. Translated: CASSPFIEGASEAFF.

This clone was seen a handful of times. The chain recombines TRBV9 with TRBJ1-4; 9 bases align to TRBD1. With V trimmed by 2 bases and J by 3 bases, 8 bases remained unmatched. Germline CDR1 SGDLS, CDR2 YYNGEE. The CDR3 contains 17 residues. The CDR3 reads CASSVEGGTGSNEKLFF. CDR3 in DNA: TGTGCCAGCAGCGTGGAGGGTGGGACAGGGTCTAATGAAAAACTGTTTTTT.

CDR3 loop: CASTPKTSGEIYNEQFF. The CDR3 nucleotides are TGTGCCAGTACGCCCAAGACTAGCGGGGAGATCTACAATGAGCAGTTCTTC. The V gene is TRBV19, the J gene TRBJ2-1; TRBD2 matches 11 bases. Trimming at V came to 7 bases and at J to 3 bases, leaving 11 bases not matched to a gene. The germline V gene encodes CDR1 LNHDA and CDR2 SQIVND (reference sequence). CDR3 length: 17 residues.

Only a few counts were recorded for this clone. The chain links TRBV14 to TRBJ2-1; 8 bases align to TRBD2. The CDR3 extends over 15 amino acids. Germline trimming cut 5 bases from V and 2 bases from J; bases unmatched to any gene: 5. Germline CDR1 reads SGHDN; CDR2 reads FVKESK. The CDR3 loop is CASSWLAGAYNEQFF. DNA of the CDR3: TGTGCCAGCAGCTGGCTAGCGGGCGCCTACAATGAGCAGTTCTTC.

This chain links TRBV5-4 with TRBJ1-1; D is perhaps TRBD1 (5 bases). Deletions cut 3 bases from V and 1 base from J, with 10 bases between. The CDR3 totals 14 residues. Germline V gene data show CDR1 as SGHNT and CDR2 as YYREEE (reference sequence). The CDR3 spells CASSSGGANTEAFF. The CDR3 nucleotides read TGTGCCAGCAGCTCTGGAGGGGCGAACACTGAAGCTTTCTTT. Supplemented by reference TRBV5-4 and TRBJ1-1, the full variable domain reads ETGVTQSPTHLIKTRGQQVTLRCSSQSGHNTVSWYQQALGQGPQFIFQYYREEENGRGNFPPRFSGLQFPNYSSELNVNALELDDSALYLCASSSGGANTEAFFGQGTRLTVV.

DNA of the CDR3: TGTGCCAGTAGTATAGATCTGGGGGGGATCATCCAAGAGACCCAGTACTTC. Its translation is CASSIDLGGIIQETQYF. The V and J genes are TRBV19 and TRBJ2-5, with TRBD2 identical over 7 bases. Per germline, CDR1 LNHDA and CDR2 SQIVND (reference sequence). V was clipped by 0 bases and J by 1 base; unmatched bases: 8. The CDR3 is made up of 17 amino acids.